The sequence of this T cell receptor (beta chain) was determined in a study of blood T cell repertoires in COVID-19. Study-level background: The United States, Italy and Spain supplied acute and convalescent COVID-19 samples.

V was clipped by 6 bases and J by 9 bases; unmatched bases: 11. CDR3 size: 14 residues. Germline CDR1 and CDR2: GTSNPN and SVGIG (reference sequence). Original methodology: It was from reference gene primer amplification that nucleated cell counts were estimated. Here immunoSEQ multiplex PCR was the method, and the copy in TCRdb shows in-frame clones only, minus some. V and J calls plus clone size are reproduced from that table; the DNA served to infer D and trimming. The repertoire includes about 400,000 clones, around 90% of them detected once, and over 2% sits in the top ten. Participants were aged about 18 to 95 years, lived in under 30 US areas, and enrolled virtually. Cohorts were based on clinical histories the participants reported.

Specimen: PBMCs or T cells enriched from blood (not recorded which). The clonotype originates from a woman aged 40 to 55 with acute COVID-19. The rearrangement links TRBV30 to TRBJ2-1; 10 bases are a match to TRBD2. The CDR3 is CACSTAGGPGEQFF. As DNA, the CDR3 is TGTGCCTGTTCGACAGCGGGAGGGCCGGGTGAGCAGTTCTTC. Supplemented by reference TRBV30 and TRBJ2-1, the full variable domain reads SQTIHQWPATLVQPVGSPLSLECTVEGTSNPNLYWYRQAAGRGLQLLFYSVGIGQISSEVPQNLSASRPQDRQFILSSKKLLLSDSGFYLCACSTAGGPGEQFFGPGTRLTVL.